This T cell receptor (beta chain) emerged from a study of blood T cell repertoires in COVID-19. Profiling relied on immunoSEQ multiplex PCR, and the TCRdb table lists in-frame clones only, not all of them. Of under 150,000 clones listed, over 70% were seen once; the top ten hold around 1.5%. CDR3 size: 14 residues. The germline gives CDR1 SNHLY, CDR2 FYNNEI. V was clipped by 7 bases and J by 3 bases; unmatched bases: 5. This chain links TRBV2 with TRBJ2-4; 8 bases fit TRBD1. Sequencing input: peripheral blood. The receptor's source is a man aged 50 to 59 with acute or convalescent COVID-19. The CDR3 region has the DNA TGTGCCAGCACATACGGGACAGGCAAAAACATTCAGTACTTC. This encodes CASTYGTGKNIQYF.